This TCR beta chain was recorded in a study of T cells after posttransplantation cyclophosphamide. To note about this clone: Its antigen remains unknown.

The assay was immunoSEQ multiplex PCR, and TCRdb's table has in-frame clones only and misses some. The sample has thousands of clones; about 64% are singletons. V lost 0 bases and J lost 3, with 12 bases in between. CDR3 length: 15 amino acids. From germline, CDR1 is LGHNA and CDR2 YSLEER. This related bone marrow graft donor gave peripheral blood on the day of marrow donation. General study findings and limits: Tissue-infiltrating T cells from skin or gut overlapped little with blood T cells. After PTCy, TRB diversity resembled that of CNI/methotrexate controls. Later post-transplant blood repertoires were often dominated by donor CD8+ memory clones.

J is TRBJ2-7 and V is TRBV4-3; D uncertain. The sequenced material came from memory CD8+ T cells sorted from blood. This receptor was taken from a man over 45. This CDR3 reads CASSQDHSSFYEQYF. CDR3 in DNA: TGCGCCAGCAGCCAAGACCACAGCTCATTCTACGAGCAGTACTTC.